This T cell receptor beta chain was observed in a study of blood T cell repertoires in COVID-19. Repertoires were generated with immunoSEQ multiplex PCR, while TCRdb's copy carries only in-frame clones and drops some. The table includes more than 300,000 clones, around nine tenths detected once. Germline values: CDR1 SGHTA, CDR2 FQGNSA. The CDR3 spans 17 residues. The ends were cut back, 0 bases at V and 0 bases at J, with 14 bases in the middle. The sequenced sample was PBMCs or T cells enriched from blood (not recorded which). This clonotype was obtained from a woman aged 25 to 39 who had been exposed to COVID-19. The rearrangement links TRBV7-2 to TRBJ1-1; possible D gene TRBD1, 5 bases. CDR3 sequence reads: CASSLAGLGRLNTEAFF. The CDR3 nucleotides read TGTGCCAGCAGCTTAGCGGGGCTGGGCAGGTTGAACACTGAAGCTTTCTTT.